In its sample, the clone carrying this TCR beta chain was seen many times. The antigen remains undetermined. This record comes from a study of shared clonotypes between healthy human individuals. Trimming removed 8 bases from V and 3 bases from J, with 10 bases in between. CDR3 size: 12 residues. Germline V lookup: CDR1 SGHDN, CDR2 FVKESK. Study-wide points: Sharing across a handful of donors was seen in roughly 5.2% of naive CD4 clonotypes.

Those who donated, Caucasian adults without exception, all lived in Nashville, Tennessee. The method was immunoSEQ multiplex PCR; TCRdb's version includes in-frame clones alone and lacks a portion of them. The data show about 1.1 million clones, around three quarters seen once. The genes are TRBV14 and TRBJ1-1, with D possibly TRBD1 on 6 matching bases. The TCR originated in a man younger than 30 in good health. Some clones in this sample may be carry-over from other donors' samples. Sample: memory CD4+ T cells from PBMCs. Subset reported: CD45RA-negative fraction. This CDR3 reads CASGGPYTEAFF. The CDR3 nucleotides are TGTGCCAGCGGGGGGCCCTACACTGAAGCTTTCTTT.